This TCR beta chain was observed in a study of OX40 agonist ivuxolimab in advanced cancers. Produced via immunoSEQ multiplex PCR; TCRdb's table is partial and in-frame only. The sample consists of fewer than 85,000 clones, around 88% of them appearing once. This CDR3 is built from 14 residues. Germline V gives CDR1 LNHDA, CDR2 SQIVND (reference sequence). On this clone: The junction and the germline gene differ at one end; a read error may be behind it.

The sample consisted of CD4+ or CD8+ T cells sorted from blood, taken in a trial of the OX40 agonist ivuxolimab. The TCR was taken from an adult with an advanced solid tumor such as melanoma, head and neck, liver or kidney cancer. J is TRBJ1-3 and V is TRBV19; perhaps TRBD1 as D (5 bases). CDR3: CASSVDSSGNTIYF. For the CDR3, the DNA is TGTGCCAGTAGTGTAGACAGCTCTGGAAACACCATATATTTT. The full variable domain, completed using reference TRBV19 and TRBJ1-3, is DGGITQSPKYLFRKEGQNVTLSCEQNLNHDAMYWYRQDPGQGLRLIYYSQIVNDFQKGDIAEGYSVSREKKESFPLTVTSAQKNPTAFYLCASSVDSSGNTIYFGEGSWLTVV.